This T cell receptor beta chain was identified in a study of OX40 agonist ivuxolimab in advanced cancers. The method was immunoSEQ multiplex PCR; TCRdb's version includes in-frame clones alone and lacks a portion of them. This sample has 45,000 to 50,000 clones, with roughly 91% found just once. The germline V gene has CDR1 SGHRS and CDR2 YFSETQ. This CDR3 contains 16 residues. Germline trimming cut 1 base from V and 5 bases from J; bases unmatched to any gene: 3. The chain combines TRBV5-1 with TRBJ1-6; TRBD1 matches 10 bases. This TCR was sampled from an adult with an advanced solid tumor such as melanoma, head and neck, liver or kidney cancer. Sequences were derived from CD4+ or CD8+ T cells sorted from blood, sampled in a trial of the OX40 agonist ivuxolimab. The CDR3 region has the DNA TGCGCCAGCAGCTTGTATGGGACAGGGGATAATTCACCCCTCCACTTT. Its protein is CASSLYGTGDNSPLHF.